Here is one T cell receptor (beta chain) with its context. This clone's antigen is unknown. No base quality values were provided; no much bigger clone lies one nucleotide off. The data belong to a study of blood T cell repertoires in COVID-19 (TCRdb year 2020). For the wider study: Samples covering the acute and convalescent phases of COVID-19 were provided by collaborators in the United States, Italy and Spain. The material from the prospective study consisted of cDNA or gDNA derived from T cells, B-cell-depleted T cells, or PBMCs. Deeply sampled blood TCRbeta repertoires from subjects exposed to, actively infected with, or recovered from COVID-19 were included in the dataset. The repertoires were released in a freely available public database meant as a resource for research on the immune response to SARS-CoV-2. The samples were drawn from two sources: the first 160 participants of the ongoing ImmuneRACE study, and 1,000 to 1,500 subjects contributed by 6 global collaborators. A de-identified subject ID, COVID-19 status, age in years and sex were almost always included in the sample metadata. Where available, HLA class I and class II types were taken from metadata supplied by the sample provider and were not determined by assay-based typing.

The immunoSEQ Assay, a bias-controlled multiplex PCR, was used to amplify TCRbeta CDR3 regions from genomic DNA. The source study handled its data this way. The number of nucleated cells in each sample was estimated by amplification of reference gene primers within the assay. To quantify the absolute abundance of each unique TCRbeta CDR3 rearrangement, sequence reads were collapsed and filtered. For each sample, productive Simpson clonality was calculated as the square root of Simpson's diversity index across productive rearrangements. TCRdb took this table from immuneACCESS and kept in-frame rearrangements with V and J called. Such tables lack part of the clones; where checked against another copy, unresolved V genes explain under half of the gap, and the rest is unexplained. D and trimming were read from the DNA, whereas the V and J calls and clone size are those reported in that table. The sample contains 25,000 to 40,000 clones, roughly 91% of them found a single time. The ten largest clones add up to about 14% of the sample.

Each collaborating institution followed its own protocols to collect whole blood in K2EDTA tubes. For TCRbeta analysis, collaborators shipped samples as frozen whole blood, isolated PBMCs, or DNA extracted from either of those sample types. Spanning cysteine to phenylalanine, the CDR3 consists of 19 amino acids. The CDR3 DNA has 57 bases and is translated from base 1. The V end gives up 4 bases and the J end 6 bases, leaving 15 bases in the junction not matched to a gene. The germline V gene specifies LGHNA as CDR1 and YSLEER as CDR2. General study outcomes and caveats: The quantity of clinical and demographic metadata differed by source and by participant and was supplied without curation.

This sequence uses TRBV4-3 and TRBJ2-2; 12 central nucleotides agree with TRBD2. The receptor was isolated from a man aged 55 to 70 with active COVID-19. The sample taken for sequencing was peripheral blood. The CDR3 here reads CASSRNSLGLAGGPGELFF. The nucleotide sequence reads as follows: TGCGCCAGCAGCCGCAACAGCTTAGGGCTAGCGGGAGGGCCCGGGGAGCTGTTTTTT.